This is a list of T cell receptor beta chains from one sample in a study of T cells in Graves' hyperthyroidism and ophthalmopathy. TCRdb used MiXCR to reprocess the multiplex PCR reads, holding one entry per CDR3 protein. The data show more than 500,000 distinct CDR3 sequences, 46% seen once. The source material was peripheral blood or thyroid tissue (not recorded which). The receptors were gathered from an adult woman with Graves' disease, either hyperthyroidism or ophthalmopathy (not recorded which). Both conserved end residues are part of each CDR3. Fields, in order: CDR3 DNA, CDR3 protein, D gene, clone size, J gene, V gene. A D gene is named only where the DNA matches it firmly. Rows give clone size only sometimes, using once, few, many, or a class for an expanded clone.

cdr3_nt: TGTGCCTGGGCGGCGTTTGGCACCGGGGAGCTGTTTTTT
cdr3_aa: CAWAAFGTGELFF
d_call: -
clone_size: -
j_call: TRBJ2-2
v_call: TRBV30

cdr3_nt: TGTGCCAGCAGCCCCGGCGGGACAGGGGTGCCTGAAGCTTTCTTT
cdr3_aa: CASSPGGTGVPEAFF
d_call: TRBD1
clone_size: -
j_call: TRBJ1-1
v_call: TRBV7-6

cdr3_nt: TGTGCCAGCAGGAAGGCGGGCGATAATTCACCCCTCCACTTT
cdr3_aa: CASRKAGDNSPLHF
d_call: -
clone_size: -
j_call: TRBJ1-6
v_call: TRBV9

cdr3_nt: TGTGCCAGCGGATTATTTGCAGGGGTCAATTCACCCCTCCACTTT
cdr3_aa: CASGLFAGVNSPLHF
d_call: -
clone_size: -
j_call: TRBJ1-6
v_call: TRBV5-3

cdr3_nt: TGTGCCAGCAGCTCGCGGTCTTCGAGCTCCTACAATGAGCAGTTCTTC
cdr3_aa: CASSSRSSSSYNEQFF
d_call: -
clone_size: -
j_call: TRBJ2-1
v_call: TRBV11-2

cdr3_nt: TGTGCCAGTCGAGTTAGCGATTATAGCAATCAGCCCCAGCATTTT
cdr3_aa: CASRVSDYSNQPQHF
d_call: -
clone_size: many
j_call: TRBJ1-5
v_call: TRBV2

cdr3_nt: TGTGCTAGCAGCTCACTAGCGGGAGTGGAAGAGACCCAGTACTTC
cdr3_aa: CASSSLAGVEETQYF
d_call: TRBD2
clone_size: few
j_call: TRBJ2-5
v_call: TRBV7-7

cdr3_nt: TGTGCCACCAGCAGAGAGGGACCGAACACTGAAGCTTTCTTT
cdr3_aa: CATSREGPNTEAFF
d_call: -
clone_size: once
j_call: TRBJ1-1
v_call: TRBV15

cdr3_nt: TGCGCCAGCAGCCAAGATCAGGGCTCCTATAATTCACCCCTCCACTTT
cdr3_aa: CASSQDQGSYNSPLHF
d_call: -
clone_size: many
j_call: TRBJ1-6
v_call: TRBV4-1

cdr3_nt: TGTGCCACCAGTGCCCGTTCGGGGACAGGGACCTACGAGCAGTACTTC
cdr3_aa: CATSARSGTGTYEQYF
d_call: TRBD1
clone_size: -
j_call: TRBJ2-7
v_call: TRBV24-1

cdr3_nt: TGTGCCAGCAGTTTAAACTCAGGTCGCCAAGAGACCCAGTACTTC
cdr3_aa: CASSLNSGRQETQYF
d_call: -
clone_size: few
j_call: TRBJ2-5
v_call: TRBV7-8

cdr3_nt: TGTGCCATCAGTGAGTCGGGGTTCCACGAGCAGTACTTC
cdr3_aa: CAISESGFHEQYF
d_call: -
clone_size: -
j_call: TRBJ2-7
v_call: TRBV10-3